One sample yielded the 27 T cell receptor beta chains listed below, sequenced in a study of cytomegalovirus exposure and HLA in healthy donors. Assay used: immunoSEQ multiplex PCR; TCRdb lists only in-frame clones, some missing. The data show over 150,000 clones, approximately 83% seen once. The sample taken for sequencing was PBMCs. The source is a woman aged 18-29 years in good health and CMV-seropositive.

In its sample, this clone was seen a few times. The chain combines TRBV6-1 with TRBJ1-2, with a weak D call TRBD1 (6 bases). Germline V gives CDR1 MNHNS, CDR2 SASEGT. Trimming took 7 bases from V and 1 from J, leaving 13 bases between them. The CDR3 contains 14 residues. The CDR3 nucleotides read TGTGCCAGCAAATCCGGGACACTTAACTATGGCTACACCTTC. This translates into CASKSGTLNYGYTF.

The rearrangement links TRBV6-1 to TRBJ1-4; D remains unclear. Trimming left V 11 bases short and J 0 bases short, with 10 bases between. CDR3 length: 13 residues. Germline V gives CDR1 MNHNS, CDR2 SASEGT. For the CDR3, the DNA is TGTGCCCTACGAGGTGCAACTAATGAAAAACTGTTTTTT. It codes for CALRGATNEKLFF.

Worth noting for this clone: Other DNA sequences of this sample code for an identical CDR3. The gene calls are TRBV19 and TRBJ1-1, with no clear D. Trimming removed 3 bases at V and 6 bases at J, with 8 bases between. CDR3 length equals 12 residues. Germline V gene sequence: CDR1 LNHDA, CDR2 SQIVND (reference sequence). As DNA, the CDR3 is TGTGCCAGTAGTATCGGGGTCGCTGAAGCTTTCTTT. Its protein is CASSIGVAEAFF.

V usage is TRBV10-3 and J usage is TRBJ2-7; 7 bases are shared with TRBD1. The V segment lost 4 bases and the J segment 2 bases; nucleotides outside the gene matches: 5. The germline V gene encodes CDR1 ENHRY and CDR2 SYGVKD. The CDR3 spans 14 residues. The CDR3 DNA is TGTGCCATCAGTGTCGGGACAGAAGCCTACGAGCAGTACTTC. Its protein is CAISVGTEAYEQYF.

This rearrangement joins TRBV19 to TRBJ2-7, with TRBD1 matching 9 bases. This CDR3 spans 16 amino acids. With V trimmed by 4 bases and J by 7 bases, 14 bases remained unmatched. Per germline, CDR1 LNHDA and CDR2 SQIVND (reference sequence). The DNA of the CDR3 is TGTGCCAGTAGTACGGGACAGGGTAGGGGTACGAGGGAGCAGTACTTC. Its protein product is CASSTGQGRGTREQYF.

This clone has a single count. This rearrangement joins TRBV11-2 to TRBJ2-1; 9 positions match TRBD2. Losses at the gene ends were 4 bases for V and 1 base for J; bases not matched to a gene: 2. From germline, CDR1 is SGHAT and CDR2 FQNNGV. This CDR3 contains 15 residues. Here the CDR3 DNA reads TGTGCCAGCAGCTCCAGCGGGGGGTCCTACAATGAGCAGTTCTTC. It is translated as CASSSSGGSYNEQFF.

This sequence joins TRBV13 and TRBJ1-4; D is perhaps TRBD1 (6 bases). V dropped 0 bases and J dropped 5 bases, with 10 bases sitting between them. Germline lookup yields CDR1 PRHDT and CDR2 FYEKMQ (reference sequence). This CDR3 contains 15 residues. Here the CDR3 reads CASSLGPGVNEKLFF. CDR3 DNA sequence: TGTGCCAGCAGCTTAGGGCCAGGGGTCAATGAAAAACTGTTTTTT.

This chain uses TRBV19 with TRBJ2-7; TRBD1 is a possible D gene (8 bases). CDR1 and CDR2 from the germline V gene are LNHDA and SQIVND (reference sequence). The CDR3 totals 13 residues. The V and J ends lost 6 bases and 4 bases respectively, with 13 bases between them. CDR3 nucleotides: TGTGCCAGTAGAGCGGGGACAGGATACGAGCAGTACTTC. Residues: CASRAGTGYEQYF.

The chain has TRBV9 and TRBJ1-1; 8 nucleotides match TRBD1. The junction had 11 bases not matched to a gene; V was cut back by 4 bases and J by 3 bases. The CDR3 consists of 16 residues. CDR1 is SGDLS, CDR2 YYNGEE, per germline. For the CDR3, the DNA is TGTGCCAGCAGCCCAAGGACAGGGTCTTCACACACTGAAGCTTTCTTT. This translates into CASSPRTGSSHTEAFF.

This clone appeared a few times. CDR3 sequence reads: CSAGTGETQYF. As DNA, the CDR3 is TGCAGCGCCGGGACAGGGGAGACCCAGTACTTC. The chain combines TRBV20-1 with TRBJ2-5; 9 nucleotides line up with TRBD1. Germline loops: CDR1 DFQATT, CDR2 SNEGSKA (reference sequence). This CDR3 is built from 11 residues.

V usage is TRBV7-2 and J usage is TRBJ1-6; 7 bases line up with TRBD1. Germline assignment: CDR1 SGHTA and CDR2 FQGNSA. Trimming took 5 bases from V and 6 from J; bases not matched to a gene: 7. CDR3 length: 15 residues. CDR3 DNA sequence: TGTGCCAGCAGCCCAGGACAGGCTGCTAATTCACCCCTCCACTTT. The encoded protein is CASSPGQAANSPLHF.

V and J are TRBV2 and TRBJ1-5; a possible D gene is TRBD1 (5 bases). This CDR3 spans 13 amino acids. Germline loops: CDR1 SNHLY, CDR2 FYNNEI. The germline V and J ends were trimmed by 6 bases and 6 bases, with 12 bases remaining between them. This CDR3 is CASSLGGFQPQHF. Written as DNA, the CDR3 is TGTGCCAGCAGCCTGGGGGGGTTTCAGCCCCAGCATTTT. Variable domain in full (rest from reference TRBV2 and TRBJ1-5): EPEVTQTPSHQVTQMGQEVILRCVPISNHLYFYWYRQILGQKVEFLVSFYNNEISEKSEIFDDQFSVERPDGSNFTLKIRSTKLEDSAMYFCASSLGGFQPQHFGDGTRLSIL.

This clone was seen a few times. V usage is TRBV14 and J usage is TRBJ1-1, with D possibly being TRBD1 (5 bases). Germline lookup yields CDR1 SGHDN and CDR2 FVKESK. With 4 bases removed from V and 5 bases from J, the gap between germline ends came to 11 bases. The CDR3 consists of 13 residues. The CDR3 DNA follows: TGTGCCAGCAGCCTCCATGGGGGGACTGAAGCTTTCTTT. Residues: CASSLHGGTEAFF.

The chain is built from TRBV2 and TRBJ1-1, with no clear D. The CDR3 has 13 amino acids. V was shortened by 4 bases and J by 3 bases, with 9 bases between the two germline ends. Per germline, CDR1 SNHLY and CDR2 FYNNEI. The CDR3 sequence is CASSGDSYTEAFF. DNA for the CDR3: TGTGCCAGCAGTGGTGATAGTTACACTGAAGCTTTCTTT. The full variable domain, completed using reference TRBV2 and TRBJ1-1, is EPEVTQTPSHQVTQMGQEVILRCVPISNHLYFYWYRQILGQKVEFLVSFYNNEISEKSEIFDDQFSVERPDGSNFTLKIRSTKLEDSAMYFCASSGDSYTEAFFGQGTRLTVV.

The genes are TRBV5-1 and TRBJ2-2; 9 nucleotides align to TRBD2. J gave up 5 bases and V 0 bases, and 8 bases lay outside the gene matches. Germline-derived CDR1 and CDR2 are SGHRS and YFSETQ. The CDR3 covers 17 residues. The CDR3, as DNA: TGCGCCAGCAGCTTGGCCAAGGTAGCGGGGGTTACCGGGGAGCTGTTTTTT. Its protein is CASSLAKVAGVTGELFF.

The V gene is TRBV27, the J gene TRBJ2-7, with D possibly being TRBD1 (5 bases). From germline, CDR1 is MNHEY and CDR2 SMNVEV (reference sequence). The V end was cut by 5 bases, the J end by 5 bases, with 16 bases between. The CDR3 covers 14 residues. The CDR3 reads CASSLLQGGNEQYF. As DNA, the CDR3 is TGTGCCAGCAGTCTTCTGCAGGGTGGGAACGAGCAGTACTTC.

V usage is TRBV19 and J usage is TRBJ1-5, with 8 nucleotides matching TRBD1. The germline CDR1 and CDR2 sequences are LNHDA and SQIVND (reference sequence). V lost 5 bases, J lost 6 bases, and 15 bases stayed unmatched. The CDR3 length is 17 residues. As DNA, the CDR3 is TGTGCCAGTAGTCCAGGACAGGGAACGGTCTTGGTTCAGCCCCAGCATTTT. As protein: CASSPGQGTVLVQPQHF.

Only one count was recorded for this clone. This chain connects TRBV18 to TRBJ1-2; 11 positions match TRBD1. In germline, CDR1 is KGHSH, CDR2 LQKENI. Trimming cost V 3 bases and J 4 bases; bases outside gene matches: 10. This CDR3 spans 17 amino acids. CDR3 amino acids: CASSPRDRGAPSYGYTF. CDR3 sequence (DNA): TGTGCCAGCTCACCCCGGGACAGGGGGGCCCCCTCCTATGGCTACACCTTC.

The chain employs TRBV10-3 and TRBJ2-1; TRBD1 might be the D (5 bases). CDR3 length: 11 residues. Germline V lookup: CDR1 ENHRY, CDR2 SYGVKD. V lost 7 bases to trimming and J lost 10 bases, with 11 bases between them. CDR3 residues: CAIKDTDEQFF. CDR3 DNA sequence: TGTGCCATCAAGGACACAGACGAGCAGTTCTTC.

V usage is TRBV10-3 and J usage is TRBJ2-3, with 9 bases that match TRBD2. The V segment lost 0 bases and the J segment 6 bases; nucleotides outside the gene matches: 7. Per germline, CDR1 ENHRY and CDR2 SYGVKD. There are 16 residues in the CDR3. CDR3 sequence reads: CAISESMRGGRDTQYF. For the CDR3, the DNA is TGTGCCATCAGTGAGTCGATGCGGGGGGGCCGGGATACGCAGTATTTT.

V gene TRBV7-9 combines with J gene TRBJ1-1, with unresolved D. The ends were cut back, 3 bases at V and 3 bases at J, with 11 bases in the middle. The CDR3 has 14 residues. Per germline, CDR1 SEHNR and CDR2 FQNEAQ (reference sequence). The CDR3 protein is CASSFAGGYTEAFF. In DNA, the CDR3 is TGTGCCAGCAGCTTTGCCGGAGGCTACACTGAAGCTTTCTTT.

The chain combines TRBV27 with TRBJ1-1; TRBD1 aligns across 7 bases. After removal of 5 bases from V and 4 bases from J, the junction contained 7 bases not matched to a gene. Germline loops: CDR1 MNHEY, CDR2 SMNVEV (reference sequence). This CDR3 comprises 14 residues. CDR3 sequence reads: CASSVTGVRTEAFF. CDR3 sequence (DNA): TGTGCCAGCAGTGTCACAGGGGTCCGCACTGAAGCTTTCTTT.

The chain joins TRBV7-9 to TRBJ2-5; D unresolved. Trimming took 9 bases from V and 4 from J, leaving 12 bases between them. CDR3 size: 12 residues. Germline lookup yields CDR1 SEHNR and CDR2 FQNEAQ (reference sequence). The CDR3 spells CASSLHLETQYF. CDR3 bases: TGTGCCAGTTCACTGCACCTAGAGACCCAGTACTTC.

As DNA, the CDR3 is TGTGCCAGCAGCCCAATGGGGGACAGGAATCAGCCCCAGCATTTT. This gives the protein CASSPMGDRNQPQHF. The chain couples TRBV7-8 to TRBJ1-5; 8 bases are a match to TRBD1. CDR1 is SGHVS, CDR2 FQNEAQ, per germline. V lost 5 bases, J lost 4 bases, and 7 bases stayed unmatched. CDR3 size: 15 residues.

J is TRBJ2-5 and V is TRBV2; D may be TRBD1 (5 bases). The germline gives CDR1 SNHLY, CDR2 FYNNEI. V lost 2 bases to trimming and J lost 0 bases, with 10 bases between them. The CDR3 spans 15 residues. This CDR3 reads CASSERGENQETQYF. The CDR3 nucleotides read TGTGCCAGCAGTGAAAGGGGCGAAAACCAAGAGACCCAGTACTTC.

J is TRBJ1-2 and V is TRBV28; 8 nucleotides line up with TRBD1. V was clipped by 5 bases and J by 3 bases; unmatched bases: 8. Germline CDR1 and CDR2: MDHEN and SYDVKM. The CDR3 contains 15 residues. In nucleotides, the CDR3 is TGTGCCAGCAGTGACCCGGGACAGGATTACTATGGCTACACCTTC. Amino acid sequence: CASSDPGQDYYGYTF.

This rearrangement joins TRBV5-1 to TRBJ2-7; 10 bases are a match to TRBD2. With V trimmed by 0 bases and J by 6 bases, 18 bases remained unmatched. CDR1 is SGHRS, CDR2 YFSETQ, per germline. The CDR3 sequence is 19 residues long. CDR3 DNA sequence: TGCGCCAGCAGCTTGGGTAGCGGGGGGCGTCGTCCCATTTCGTCCGAGCAGTACTTC. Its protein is CASSLGSGGRRPISSEQYF.